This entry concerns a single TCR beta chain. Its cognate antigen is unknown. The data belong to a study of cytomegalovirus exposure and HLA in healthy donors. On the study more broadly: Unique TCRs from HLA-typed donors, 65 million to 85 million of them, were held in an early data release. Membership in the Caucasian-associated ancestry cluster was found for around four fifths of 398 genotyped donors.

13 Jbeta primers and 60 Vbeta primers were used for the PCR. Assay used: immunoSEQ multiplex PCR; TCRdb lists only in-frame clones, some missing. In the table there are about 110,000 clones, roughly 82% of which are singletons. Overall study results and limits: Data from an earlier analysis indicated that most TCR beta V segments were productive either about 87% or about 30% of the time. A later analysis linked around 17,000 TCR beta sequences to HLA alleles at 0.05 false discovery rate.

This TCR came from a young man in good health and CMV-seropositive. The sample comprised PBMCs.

The CDR3 DNA is TGTGCCAGCACCTTTTCCGGGGGGGGCCAAGAGACCCAGTACTTC. Translating it yields CASTFSGGGQETQYF. The gene calls are TRBV7-3 and TRBJ2-5; 8 bases are shared with TRBD2. Germline V gives CDR1 SGHTA, CDR2 FQGTGA. Trimming took 7 bases from V and 1 from J; bases not matched to a gene: 8. The CDR3 totals 15 residues.